This entry features one T cell receptor (beta chain) sequence. At one of its ends the junction is not consistent with the germline gene, which may arise from a read error. The CDR3 runs 16 residues. CDR1 SGDLS and CDR2 YYNGEE come from the germline V gene. This entry is derived from a study of T cell changes during pregnancy in multiple sclerosis. The assay was immunoSEQ multiplex PCR, and TCRdb's table has in-frame clones only and misses some. The table shows around 43,000 clones, with 80% to 90% occurring only once. The sequencing used CD4+ T cells from peripheral blood mononuclear cells, collected in the first trimester of pregnancy. The receptor's source is a female donor with multiple sclerosis, enrolled in a pregnancy study. The V gene is TRBV9, the J gene TRBJ1-2; a possible D gene is TRBD1 (6 bases). The DNA of the CDR3 is TGTGCCAGCAGCGTAGGAGCTCAGGGGAGTCACTATGACTACACCTTC. Amino acids: CASSVGAQGSHYDYTF.